Below, 7 T cell receptor beta chains from the same sample are listed, as sequenced in a study of shared clonotypes between healthy human individuals. Terminally differentiated effector memory CD45RA+ cells were left out of the naive CD8 fraction, which was CD45RO-negative and positively selected for CCR7. Assay used: immunoSEQ multiplex PCR; TCRdb lists only in-frame clones, some missing. The sample holds around 600,000 clones, 95% seen once. The sequenced sample consisted of naive CD8+ T cells sorted from blood. Receptors were obtained from a woman in her 30s in good health.

The V and J genes are TRBV7-9 and TRBJ1-2; perhaps TRBD1 as D (5 bases). Trimming took off 1 base at V and 3 bases at J, with 9 bases between the two ends. This CDR3 spans 14 amino acids. From germline, CDR1 is SEHNR and CDR2 FQNEAQ (reference sequence). For the CDR3, the DNA is TGTGCCAGCAGCTTAGGCGGGGGGGACTATGGCTACACCTTC. Translated: CASSLGGGDYGYTF.

The rearrangement links TRBV7-9 to TRBJ2-2; 9 bases match TRBD1. Germline values: CDR1 SEHNR, CDR2 FQNEAQ (reference sequence). V lost 5 bases, J lost 2 bases, and 6 bases stayed unmatched. This CDR3 contains 16 residues. CDR3 DNA: TGTGCCAGCAGCCCCCGGACAGGGGAAAACACCGGGGAGCTGTTTTTT. This gives the protein CASSPRTGENTGELFF.

The chain carries TRBV9 and TRBJ2-1, with a weak D call TRBD2 (6 bases). The ends were cut back, 0 bases at V and 4 bases at J, with 14 bases in the middle. Germline V gene lookup returns CDR1 SGDLS and CDR2 YYNGEE. The CDR3 consists of 16 residues. This CDR3 is CASSVEGTPPYNEQFF. CDR3 nucleotides: TGTGCCAGCAGCGTAGAAGGGACTCCTCCTTACAATGAGCAGTTCTTC.

This clone turned up a few times. The chain combines TRBV10-1 with TRBJ2-7, with 8 bases lining up with TRBD1. There are 18 residues in the CDR3. CDR1 WNHNN and CDR2 SYGVQD come from the germline V gene (reference sequence). Germline trimming cut 0 bases from V and 0 bases from J; bases unmatched to any gene: 10. CDR3 in amino acids: CASSESFGGTGISYEQYF. The DNA for the CDR3 is TGCGCCAGCAGTGAGTCCTTTGGTGGGACAGGCATCTCCTACGAGCAGTACTTC.

The chain joins TRBV28 to TRBJ2-3; 11 nucleotides agree with TRBD2. The CDR3 runs to 16 residues. The germline gives CDR1 MDHEN, CDR2 SYDVKM. The J segment lost 5 bases and the V segment lost 3 bases, leaving 7 bases of the junction unmatched. The CDR3 coding sequence is TGTGCCAGCAGTTTGGGGCTAGCGGGAGGTAGAGATACGCAGTATTTT. It is translated as CASSLGLAGGRDTQYF. Variable domain in full (rest from reference TRBV28 and TRBJ2-3): DVKVTQSSRYLVKRTGEKVFLECVQDMDHENMFWYRQDPGLGLRLIYFSYDVKMKEKGDIPEGYSVSREKKERFSLILESASTNQTSMYLCASSLGLAGGRDTQYFGPGTRLTVL.

This CDR3 reads CASSLNHGNLYGYTF. The CDR3, as DNA: TGTGCCAGCAGCTTAAACCACGGGAACCTTTATGGCTACACCTTC. The chain combines TRBV7-2 with TRBJ1-2, with D unresolved. Germline CDR1 reads SGHTA; CDR2 reads FQGNSA. The length of the CDR3 is 15 residues. V was cut by 2 bases and J by 5 bases, with 15 bases left in between.

V is TRBV5-6 and J is TRBJ1-1; D might be TRBD1 (5 bases). V lost 4 bases, J lost 11 bases, and 21 bases lay in between. CDR3 length: 14 residues. The germline V gene has CDR1 SGHDT and CDR2 YYEEEE. The CDR3 nucleotides are TGTGCCAGCAGCCCCAGGGAGCTACCCGCGTCCGCTTTCTTT. Its translation: CASSPRELPASAFF.